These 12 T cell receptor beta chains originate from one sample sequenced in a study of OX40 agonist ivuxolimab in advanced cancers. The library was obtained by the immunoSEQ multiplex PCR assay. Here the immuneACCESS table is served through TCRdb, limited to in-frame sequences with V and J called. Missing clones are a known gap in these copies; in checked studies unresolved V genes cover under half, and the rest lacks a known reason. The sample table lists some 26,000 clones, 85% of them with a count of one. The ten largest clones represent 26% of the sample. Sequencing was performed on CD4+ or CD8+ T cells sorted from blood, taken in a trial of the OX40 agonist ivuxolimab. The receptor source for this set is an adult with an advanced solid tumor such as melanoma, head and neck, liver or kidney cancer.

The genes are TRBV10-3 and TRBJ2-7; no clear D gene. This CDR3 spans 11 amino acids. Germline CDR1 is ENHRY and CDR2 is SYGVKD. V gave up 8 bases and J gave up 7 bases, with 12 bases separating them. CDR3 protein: CAIYGLREQYF. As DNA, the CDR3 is TGTGCCATCTACGGATTGAGGGAGCAGTACTTC.

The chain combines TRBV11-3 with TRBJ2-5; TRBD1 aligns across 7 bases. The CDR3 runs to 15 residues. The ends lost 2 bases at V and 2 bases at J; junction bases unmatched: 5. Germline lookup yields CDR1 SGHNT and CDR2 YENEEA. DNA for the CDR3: TGTGCCAGCAGCTTACGTGTGGGACAGCAAGAGACCCAGTACTTC. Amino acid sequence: CASSLRVGQQETQYF. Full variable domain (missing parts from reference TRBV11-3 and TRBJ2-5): EAGVVQSPRYKIIEKKQPVAFWCNPISGHNTLYWYLQNLGQGPELLIRYENEEAVDDSQLPKDRFSAERLKGVDSTLKIQPAELGDSAVYLCASSLRVGQQETQYFGPGTRLLVL.

This chain's CDR3 is CASSQDLRGSEAFF. The CDR3 nucleotides read TGCGCCAGCAGCCAAGATCTTCGGGGGTCTGAAGCTTTCTTT. The chain combines TRBV4-3 with TRBJ1-1; possibly TRBD1 for D (5 bases). Trimming removed 0 bases from V and 6 bases from J, with 11 bases in between. The CDR3 covers 14 residues. The germline V gene has CDR1 LGHNA and CDR2 YSLEER.

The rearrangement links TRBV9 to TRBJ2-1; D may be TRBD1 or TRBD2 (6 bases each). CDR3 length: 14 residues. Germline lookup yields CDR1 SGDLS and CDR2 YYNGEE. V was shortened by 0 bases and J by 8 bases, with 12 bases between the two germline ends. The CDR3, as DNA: TGTGCCAGCAGCGTAGAGGGGGGTGAGGATGAGCAGTTCTTC. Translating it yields CASSVEGGEDEQFF.

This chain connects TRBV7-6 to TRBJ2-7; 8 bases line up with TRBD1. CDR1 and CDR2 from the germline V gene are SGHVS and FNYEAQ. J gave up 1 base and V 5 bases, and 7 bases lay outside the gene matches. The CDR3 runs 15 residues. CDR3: CASSPGTGRSYEQYF. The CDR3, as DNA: TGTGCCAGCAGCCCCGGGACAGGAAGGTCCTACGAGCAGTACTTC.

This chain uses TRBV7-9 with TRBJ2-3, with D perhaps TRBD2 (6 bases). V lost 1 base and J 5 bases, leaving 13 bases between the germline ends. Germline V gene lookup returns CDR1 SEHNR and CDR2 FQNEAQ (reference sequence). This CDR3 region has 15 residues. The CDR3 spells CASSLDWGEGDTQYF. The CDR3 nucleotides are TGTGCCAGCAGCTTAGATTGGGGGGAAGGAGATACGCAGTATTTT. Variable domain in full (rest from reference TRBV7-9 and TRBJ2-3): DTGVSQNPRHKITKRGQNVTFRCDPISEHNRLYWYRQTLGQGPEFLTYFQNEAQLEKSRLLSDRFSAERPKGSFSTLEIQRTEQGDSAMYLCASSLDWGEGDTQYFGPGTRLTVL.

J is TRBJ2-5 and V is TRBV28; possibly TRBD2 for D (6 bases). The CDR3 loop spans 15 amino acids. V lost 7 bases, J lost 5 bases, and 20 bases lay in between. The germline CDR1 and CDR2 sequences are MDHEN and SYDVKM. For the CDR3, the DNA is TGTGCCAGCACCCTCCAAACAGGTGGGAGGGAGACCCAGTACTTC. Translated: CASTLQTGGRETQYF.

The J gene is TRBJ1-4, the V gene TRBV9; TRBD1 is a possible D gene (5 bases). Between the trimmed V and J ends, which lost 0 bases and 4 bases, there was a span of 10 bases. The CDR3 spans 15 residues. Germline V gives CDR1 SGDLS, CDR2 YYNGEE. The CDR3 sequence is CASSVGGTSNEKLFF. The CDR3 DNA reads TGTGCCAGCAGCGTAGGAGGGACGAGTAATGAAAAACTGTTTTTT.

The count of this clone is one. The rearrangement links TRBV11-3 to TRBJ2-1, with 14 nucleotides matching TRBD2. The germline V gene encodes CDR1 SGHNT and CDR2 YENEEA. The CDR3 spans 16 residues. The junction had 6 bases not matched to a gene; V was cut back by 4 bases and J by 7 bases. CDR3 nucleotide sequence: TGTGCCAGCAGCTCTAGACTAGCGGGGGGGTATAATGAGCAGTTCTTC. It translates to CASSSRLAGGYNEQFF.

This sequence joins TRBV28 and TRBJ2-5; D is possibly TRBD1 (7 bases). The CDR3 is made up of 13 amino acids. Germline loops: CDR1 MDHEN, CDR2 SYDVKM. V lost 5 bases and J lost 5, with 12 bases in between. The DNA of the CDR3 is TGTGCCAGCAGTCCACCAGGGGGGGAGACCCAGTACTTC. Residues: CASSPPGGETQYF.

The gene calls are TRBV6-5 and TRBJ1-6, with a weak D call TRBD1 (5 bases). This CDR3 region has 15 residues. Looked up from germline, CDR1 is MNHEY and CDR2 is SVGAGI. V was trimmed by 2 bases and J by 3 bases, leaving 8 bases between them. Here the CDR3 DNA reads TGTGCCAGCAGTTACGACAGTCTCTATAATTCACCCCTCCACTTT. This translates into CASSYDSLYNSPLHF.

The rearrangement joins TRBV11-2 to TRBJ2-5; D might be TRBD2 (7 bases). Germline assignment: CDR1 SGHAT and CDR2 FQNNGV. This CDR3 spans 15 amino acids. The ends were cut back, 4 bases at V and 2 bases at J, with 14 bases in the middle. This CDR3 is CASSSGGRQQETQYF. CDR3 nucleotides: TGTGCCAGCAGCTCCGGGGGGCGACAGCAAGAGACCCAGTACTTC.